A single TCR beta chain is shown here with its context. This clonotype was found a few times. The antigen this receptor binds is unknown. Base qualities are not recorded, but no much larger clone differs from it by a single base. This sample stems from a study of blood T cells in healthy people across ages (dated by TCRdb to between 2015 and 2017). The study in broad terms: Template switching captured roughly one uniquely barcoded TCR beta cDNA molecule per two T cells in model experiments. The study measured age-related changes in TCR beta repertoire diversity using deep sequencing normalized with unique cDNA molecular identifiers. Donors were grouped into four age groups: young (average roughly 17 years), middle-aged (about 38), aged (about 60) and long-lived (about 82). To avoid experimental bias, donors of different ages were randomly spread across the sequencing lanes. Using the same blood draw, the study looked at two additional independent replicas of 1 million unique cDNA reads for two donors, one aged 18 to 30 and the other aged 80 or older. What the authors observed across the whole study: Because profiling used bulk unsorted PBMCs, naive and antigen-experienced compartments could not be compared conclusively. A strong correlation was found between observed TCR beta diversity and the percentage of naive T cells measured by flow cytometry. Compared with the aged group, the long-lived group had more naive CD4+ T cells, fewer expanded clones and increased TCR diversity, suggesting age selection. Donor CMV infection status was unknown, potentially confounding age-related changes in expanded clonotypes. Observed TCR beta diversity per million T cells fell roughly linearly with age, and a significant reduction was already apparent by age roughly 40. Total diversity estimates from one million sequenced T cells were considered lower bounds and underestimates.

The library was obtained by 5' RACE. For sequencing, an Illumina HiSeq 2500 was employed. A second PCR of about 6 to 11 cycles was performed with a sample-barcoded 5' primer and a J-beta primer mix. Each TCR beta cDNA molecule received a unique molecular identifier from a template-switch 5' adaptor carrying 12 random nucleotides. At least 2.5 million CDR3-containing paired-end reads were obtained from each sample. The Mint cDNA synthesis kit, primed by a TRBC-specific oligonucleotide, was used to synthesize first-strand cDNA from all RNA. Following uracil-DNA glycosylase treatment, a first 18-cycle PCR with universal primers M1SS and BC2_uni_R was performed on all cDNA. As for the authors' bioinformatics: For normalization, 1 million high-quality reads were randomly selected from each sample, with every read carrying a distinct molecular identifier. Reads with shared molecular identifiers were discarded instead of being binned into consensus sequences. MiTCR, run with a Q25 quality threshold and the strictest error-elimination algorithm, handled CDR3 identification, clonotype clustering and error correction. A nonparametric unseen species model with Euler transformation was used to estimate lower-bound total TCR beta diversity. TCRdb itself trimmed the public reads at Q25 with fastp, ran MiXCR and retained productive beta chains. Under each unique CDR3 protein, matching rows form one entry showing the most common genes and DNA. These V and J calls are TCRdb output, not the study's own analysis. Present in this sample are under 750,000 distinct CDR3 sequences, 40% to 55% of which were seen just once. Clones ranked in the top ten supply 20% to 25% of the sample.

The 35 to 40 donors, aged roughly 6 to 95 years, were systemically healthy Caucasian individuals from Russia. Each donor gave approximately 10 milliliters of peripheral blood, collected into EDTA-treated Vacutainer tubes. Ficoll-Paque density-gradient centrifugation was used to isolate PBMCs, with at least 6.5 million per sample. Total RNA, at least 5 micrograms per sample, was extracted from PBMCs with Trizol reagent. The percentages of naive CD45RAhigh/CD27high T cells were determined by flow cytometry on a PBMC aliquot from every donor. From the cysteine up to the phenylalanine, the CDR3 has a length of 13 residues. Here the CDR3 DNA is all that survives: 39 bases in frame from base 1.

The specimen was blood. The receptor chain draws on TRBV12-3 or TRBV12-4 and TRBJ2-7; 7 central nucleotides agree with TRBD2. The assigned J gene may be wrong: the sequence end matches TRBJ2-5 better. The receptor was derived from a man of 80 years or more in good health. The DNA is TGTGCCACCTCGGCGGGAGTTGGGGAGACCCAGTACTTC. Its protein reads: CATSAGVGETQYF.